Each of the 27 T cell receptor beta chains below was sequenced from the same sample in a study of sequential checkpoint blockade in melanoma. Specified treatment: randomized to nivolumab then ipilimumab (arm A) or the reverse (arm B). Method: immunoSEQ multiplex PCR; TCRdb's copy keeps in-frame clones and lacks some. The data show some 4,100 clones, with about 23% seen just once and less than 15% held by the top ten. Material: tumor tissue (inferred from file names), obtained from a patient given nivolumab and ipilimumab in sequence. The receptors were gathered from a human donor with melanoma.

This clone was seen a handful of times. V usage is TRBV28 and J usage is TRBJ2-3; D may be TRBD2 (7 bases). Germline V gene sequence: CDR1 MDHEN, CDR2 SYDVKM. Trimming left V 5 bases short and J 2 bases short, with 11 bases between. This CDR3 is built from 14 residues. CDR3 nucleotides: TGTGCCAGCAGTGCGCGGGGGCCCACAGATACGCAGTATTTT. This sequence encodes CASSARGPTDTQYF. The full variable domain, rest sourced from reference TRBV28 and TRBJ2-3, is DVKVTQSSRYLVKRTGEKVFLECVQDMDHENMFWYRQDPGLGLRLIYFSYDVKMKEKGDIPEGYSVSREKKERFSLILESASTNQTSMYLCASSARGPTDTQYFGPGTRLTVL.

This chain connects TRBV6-8 to TRBJ1-6; possibly TRBD1 for D (6 bases). Deletions cut 10 bases from V and 7 bases from J, with 17 bases between. The CDR3 consists of 14 residues. Germline lookup yields CDR1 MNHGY and CDR2 SAAAGT. The CDR3 region is CAISLTGRNSPLHF. The CDR3 nucleotides are TGTGCCATCAGCCTGACAGGACGGAATTCACCCCTCCACTTT.

This clone has just a few counts. The chain carries TRBV15 and TRBJ1-2, with 7 bases identical to TRBD1. CDR3 size: 15 residues. The germline gives CDR1 LNHNV, CDR2 YYDKDF (reference sequence). The V segment lost 3 bases and the J segment 5 bases; nucleotides outside the gene matches: 9. The CDR3 bases are TGTGCCACCAGCAGTGGGGACAGCGATGGGTATGGCTACACCTTC. Protein: CATSSGDSDGYGYTF. The full variable domain, rest sourced from reference TRBV15 and TRBJ1-2, is DAMVIQNPRYQVTQFGKPVTLSCSQTLNHNVMYWYQQKSSQAPKLLFHYYDKDFNNEADTPDNFQSRRPNTSFCFLDIRSPGLGDTAMYLCATSSGDSDGYGYTFGSGTRLTVV.

This clone appeared a few times. V gene TRBV6-8 combines with J gene TRBJ1-1; TRBD1 matches 8 bases. There are 14 residues in the CDR3. Looked up from germline, CDR1 is MNHGY and CDR2 is SAAAGT. Germline trimming cut 4 bases from V and 2 bases from J; bases unmatched to any gene: 3. In DNA form, the CDR3 reads TGTGCCAGCAGTTCCACAGGGGGAAACACTGAAGCTTTCTTT. Translation: CASSSTGGNTEAFF.

This clone came up a few times. This CDR3 reads CAWSSQGGGELFF. CDR3 DNA sequence: TGTGCCTGGAGTTCCCAGGGTGGCGGGGAGCTGTTTTTT. The chain recombines TRBV30 with TRBJ2-2; a weak D match, TRBD1 (5 bases). The CDR3 sequence is 13 residues long. Between the trimmed V and J ends, which lost 2 bases and 7 bases, there was a span of 11 bases. Germline assignment: CDR1 GTSNPN and CDR2 SVGIG (reference sequence).

CDR3 nucleotides: TGTGCCAGCTCACCACAACAAGACAGGGGACTCCACAATCAGCCCCAGCATTTT. Its protein product is CASSPQQDRGLHNQPQHF. This chain joins TRBV18 and TRBJ1-5, with 8 bases matching TRBD1. After removal of 1 base from V and 3 bases from J, the junction contained 11 bases not matched to a gene. Germline lookup yields CDR1 KGHSH and CDR2 LQKENI. The CDR3 contains 18 residues.

The rearrangement uses TRBV30 and TRBJ1-1; D gene unclear. The CDR3 has 15 amino acids. Germline V gene data show CDR1 as GTSNPN and CDR2 as SVGIG (reference sequence). V lost 4 bases, J lost 2 bases, and 17 bases lay in between. The CDR3 here is CAWTPLGELNTEAFF. CDR3 bases: TGTGCCTGGACCCCCTTGGGAGAGTTAAACACTGAAGCTTTCTTT.

This clone came up a few times. This chain uses TRBV30 with TRBJ1-1; D is uncertain. Germline assignment: CDR1 GTSNPN and CDR2 SVGIG (reference sequence). V was shortened by 4 bases and J by 4 bases, with 13 bases between the two germline ends. The CDR3 sequence is 13 residues long. The CDR3 sequence is CAWTTRSATEAFF. CDR3 DNA: TGTGCCTGGACCACGCGGAGCGCCACTGAAGCTTTCTTT. The complete variable domain, with remaining parts taken from reference TRBV30 and TRBJ1-1, reads SQTIHQWPATLVQPVGSPLSLECTVEGTSNPNLYWYRQAAGRGLQLLFYSVGIGQISSEVPQNLSASRPQDRQFILSSKKLLLSDSGFYLCAWTTRSATEAFFGQGTRLTVV.

The CDR3 loop is CASTIQGYSNQPQHF. The CDR3 DNA follows: TGTGCCAGTACCATACAGGGTTATAGCAATCAGCCCCAGCATTTT. The V and J genes are TRBV19 and TRBJ1-5; weak D call: TRBD1 (6 bases). The V gene's germline CDR1 is LNHDA and CDR2 SQIVND (reference sequence). CDR3 length equals 15 residues. V was shortened by 7 bases and J by 0 bases, with 13 bases between the two germline ends.

This clone showed up just a few times. CDR3 nucleotides: TGTGCCTGGAGCGGCGGGGGTTATACGCAGTATTTT. It encodes CAWSGGGYTQYF. The rearrangement uses TRBV30 and TRBJ2-3; 7 positions agree with TRBD2. The length of the CDR3 is 12 residues. Unmatched junction bases numbered 4, after V lost 3 bases and J lost 7 bases. Germline CDR1 is GTSNPN and CDR2 is SVGIG (reference sequence).

This clone was seen more than once but under ten times. V gene TRBV6-8 combines with J gene TRBJ2-3, with unresolved D. V dropped 0 bases and J dropped 2 bases, with 9 bases sitting between them. CDR1 and CDR2 from the germline V gene are MNHGY and SAAAGT. CDR3 length: 15 residues. CDR3: CASSYSLLLTDTQYF. For the CDR3, the DNA is TGTGCCAGCAGTTACTCGCTGCTCCTCACAGATACGCAGTATTTT.

This clone has only a few counts. V and J are TRBV28 and TRBJ1-4; no reliable D call. The germline V gene has CDR1 MDHEN and CDR2 SYDVKM. The CDR3 runs to 13 residues. The germline V and J ends were trimmed by 8 bases and 11 bases, with 18 bases remaining between them. The CDR3 region is CASLGSTSEKLFF. The CDR3 DNA is TGTGCCAGCTTGGGCAGCACTAGTGAGAAACTGTTTTTT.

This clone was seen ten or more times. The genes are TRBV11-3 and TRBJ1-6; possible D gene TRBD1, 6 bases. The CDR3 totals 14 residues. The V gene's germline CDR1 is SGHNT and CDR2 YENEEA. V was pared by 4 bases and J by 9 bases, with 13 bases between. This CDR3 reads CASSSQGRGSPLHF. In nucleotides, the CDR3 is TGTGCCAGCAGCTCCCAGGGGAGAGGTTCACCCCTCCACTTT.

The V gene is TRBV18, the J gene TRBJ2-3; the D gene is possibly TRBD1 (5 bases). The CDR3 length is 15 residues. CDR1 KGHSH and CDR2 LQKENI come from the germline V gene. V lost 2 bases and J 0 bases, leaving 9 bases between the germline ends. For the CDR3, the DNA is TGTGCCAGCTCACCAGGGGCCATCAGCACAGATACGCAGTATTTT. This sequence encodes CASSPGAISTDTQYF.

The chain is built from TRBV5-1 and TRBJ2-2, with a tentative D call TRBD1 (6 bases). The CDR3 has 16 residues. Germline V gives CDR1 SGHRS, CDR2 YFSETQ. The V gene lost 5 bases and the J gene lost 0 bases, with 14 bases spanning the gap. CDR3 DNA sequence: TGCGCCAGCAGTTTAGGACAGTTCGCGAACACCGGGGAGCTGTTTTTT. Translated, it gives CASSLGQFANTGELFF.

V usage is TRBV19 and J usage is TRBJ2-3; TRBD2 aligns across 14 bases. The ends lost 4 bases at V and 6 bases at J; junction bases unmatched: 3. The germline CDR1 and CDR2 sequences are LNHDA and SQIVND (reference sequence). The CDR3 covers 15 residues. DNA for the CDR3: TGTGCCAGTAGTACGGGACTAGCGGGGGTCGATACGCAGTATTTT. Protein: CASSTGLAGVDTQYF.

V and J are TRBV6-8 and TRBJ1-2, with 7 bases lining up with TRBD1. This CDR3 is built from 17 residues. Trimming at V came to 3 bases and at J to 0 bases, leaving 10 bases not matched to a gene. Germline V lookup: CDR1 MNHGY, CDR2 SAAAGT. For the CDR3, the DNA is TGTGCCAGCAGTTATTCCGGGACAGCCCTAGCTAACTATGGCTACACCTTC. This sequence encodes CASSYSGTALANYGYTF.

The V gene is TRBV18, the J gene TRBJ1-1, with no clear D. This CDR3 spans 14 amino acids. The germline V and J ends were trimmed by 0 bases and 6 bases, with 11 bases remaining between them. Germline V gives CDR1 KGHSH, CDR2 LQKENI. CDR3 sequence: CASSPPGRAPEAFF. The CDR3 region has the DNA TGTGCCAGCTCACCACCAGGACGGGCCCCTGAAGCTTTCTTT.

This clone has more than one count but fewer than ten. The J gene is TRBJ2-7, the V gene TRBV23-1; no definite D call. TRBV23-1 is labeled an ORF, and its function is uncertain. V dropped 6 bases and J dropped 2 bases, with 11 bases sitting between them. This CDR3 comprises 13 residues. In nucleotides, the CDR3 is TGCGCCAGCAGCTTAATAGACGCCTACGAGCAGTACTTC. This encodes CASSLIDAYEQYF.

This clone was counted between two and nine times. The chain joins TRBV6-8 to TRBJ2-7, with D hard to call. The V end was cut by 5 bases, the J end by 3 bases, with 11 bases between. The CDR3 totals 13 residues. Germline-derived CDR1 and CDR2 are MNHGY and SAAAGT. The DNA of the CDR3 is TGTGCCAGCAGTGTATATCCCAGCTACGAGCAGTACTTC. Amino acid sequence: CASSVYPSYEQYF.

The V call is TRBV12-5, the J call TRBJ1-5; 7 nucleotides line up with TRBD1. CDR3 length: 15 amino acids. The germline CDR1 and CDR2 sequences are LGHNT and FRNRAP. CDR3 in amino acids: CASNPQGFSNQPQHF. CDR3 bases: TGTGCCAGCAACCCACAGGGGTTTAGCAATCAGCCCCAGCATTTT.

This clone was seen a few times. The rearrangement links TRBV9 to TRBJ2-6; a weak D match, TRBD1 (6 bases). The CDR3 sequence is 15 residues long. V was shortened by 4 bases and J by 2 bases, with 10 bases between the two germline ends. Germline-derived CDR1 and CDR2 are SGDLS and YYNGEE. For the CDR3, the DNA is TGTGCCAGCAGCTCCAGGGGAACTGGGGCCAACGTCCTGACTTTC. It translates to CASSSRGTGANVLTF.

This chain joins TRBV19 and TRBJ1-2; D remains unclear. This CDR3 is 14 amino acids long. Looked up from germline, CDR1 is LNHDA and CDR2 is SQIVND (reference sequence). With 3 bases removed from V and 4 bases from J, the gap between germline ends came to 12 bases. The CDR3 protein is CASSMGQWGYGYTF. CDR3 in DNA: TGTGCCAGTAGTATGGGTCAATGGGGCTATGGCTACACCTTC.

V and J are TRBV19 and TRBJ2-6; D unclear. Trimming removed 2 bases from V and 4 bases from J, with 9 bases in between. Germline V gene data show CDR1 as LNHDA and CDR2 as SQIVND (reference sequence). This CDR3 is built from 15 residues. Written as DNA, the CDR3 is TGTGCCAGTAGTATAAAGGGAACCGGGGCCAACGTCCTGACTTTC. Amino acid sequence: CASSIKGTGANVLTF.

The chain employs TRBV9 and TRBJ1-5; the D is unclear. Germline V gives CDR1 SGDLS, CDR2 YYNGEE. The CDR3 loop spans 13 amino acids. Trimming took 4 bases from V and 6 from J, leaving 11 bases between them. The CDR3 here is CASSFTPGQPQHF. The CDR3 DNA is TGTGCCAGCAGCTTCACCCCTGGTCAGCCCCAGCATTTT. The full variable domain, with the rest looked up from reference TRBV9 and TRBJ1-5, is DSGVTQTPKHLITATGQRVTLRCSPRSGDLSVYWYQQSLDQGLQFLIQYYNGEERAKGNILERFSAQQFPDLHSELNLSSLELGDSALYFCASSFTPGQPQHFGDGTRLSIL.

The CDR3: CASTTVGTVNYGYTF. The DNA for the CDR3 is TGTGCCAGCACCACCGTCGGGACAGTAAACTATGGCTACACCTTC. The V gene is TRBV12-5, the J gene TRBJ1-2; 7 bases line up with TRBD1. Germline CDR1 reads LGHNT; CDR2 reads FRNRAP. The CDR3 consists of 15 residues. Using reference TRBV12-5 and TRBJ1-2 for the parts outside the CDR3, the full variable domain is DARVTQTPRHKVTEMGQEVTMRCQPILGHNTVFWYRQTMMQGLELLAYFRNRAPLDDSGMPKDRFSAEMPDATLATLKIQPSEPRDSAVYFCASTTVGTVNYGYTFGSGTRLTVV.

This clone was counted only a few times. The V and J genes are TRBV19 and TRBJ1-5; D unclear. This CDR3 has 14 amino acids. Trimming left V 6 bases short and J 5 bases short, with 14 bases between. Germline V lookup: CDR1 LNHDA, CDR2 SQIVND (reference sequence). CDR3 protein: CASRADRSDQPQHF. CDR3 bases: TGTGCCAGTAGAGCGGACCGAAGTGATCAGCCCCAGCATTTT.